Given below is one T cell receptor (beta chain) in context. TCRdb ran MiXCR on the reads and lists one entry per CDR3 protein. The data contain 500,000 or so distinct CDR3 sequences, approximately 15% of them singletons. This specimen belongs to a study of T cell repertoires in cytomegalovirus infection. CDR3 size: 14 residues. Germline V gives CDR1 LNHNV, CDR2 YYDKDF (reference sequence). V shed 0 bases and J shed 6 bases, with 12 bases lying between them. The TCR comes from a human donor in good health (CMV status not recorded). Some clones in this sample may be carry-over from other donors' samples. Sequencing was done on a sample of CD8+ T cells from PBMCs. The chain combines TRBV15 with TRBJ2-7; D is unresolved. CDR3 nucleotide sequence: TGTGCCACCAGCAGAGATGGGCCTTACTCCGAGCAGTACTTC. Translation: CATSRDGPYSEQYF.